This T cell receptor beta chain derives from a study of CD4 T cells in relation to SARS-CoV-2 and coronaviruses. Study overall: PBMCs were cultured with antigen for roughly 10 days before TCR beta sequencing. Findings and limits, study-wide: In around 63% of donors, memory CD4+ clonotypes crossrecognized SARS-CoV-2 and at least one common cold coronavirus spike.

Only in-frame clones appear in the TCRdb table, and some are missing; sequencing was by immunoSEQ multiplex PCR. The data show about 15,000 clones, with approximately 73% seen just once and more than 25% held by the top ten. The CDR3 loop spans 15 amino acids. The germline V gene encodes CDR1 MNHEY and CDR2 SVGAGI. The V and J ends lost 6 bases and 2 bases, in that order; junction bases with no gene match: 10. A note on this clone: The antigen is unknown.

CD4+ T cells from unexposed donors were obtained before the COVID-19 pandemic (2011-2018). Isolation of CD4+ T cells took place after less than twelve days in culture. Testing used SARS-CoV-2 S/N and four cold-coronavirus spikes on unexposed-donor CD4+ T cells, cells permitting. The chain links TRBV6-5 to TRBJ2-7; TRBD1 matches at 7 bases. The receptor comes from a human donor in good health. What was sequenced was CD4+ T cells from PBMCs, cultured in vitro. The CDR3 loop is CASRTGTEGPYEQYF. CDR3 DNA: TGTGCCAGCAGAACCGGGACAGAAGGCCCCTACGAGCAGTACTTC.